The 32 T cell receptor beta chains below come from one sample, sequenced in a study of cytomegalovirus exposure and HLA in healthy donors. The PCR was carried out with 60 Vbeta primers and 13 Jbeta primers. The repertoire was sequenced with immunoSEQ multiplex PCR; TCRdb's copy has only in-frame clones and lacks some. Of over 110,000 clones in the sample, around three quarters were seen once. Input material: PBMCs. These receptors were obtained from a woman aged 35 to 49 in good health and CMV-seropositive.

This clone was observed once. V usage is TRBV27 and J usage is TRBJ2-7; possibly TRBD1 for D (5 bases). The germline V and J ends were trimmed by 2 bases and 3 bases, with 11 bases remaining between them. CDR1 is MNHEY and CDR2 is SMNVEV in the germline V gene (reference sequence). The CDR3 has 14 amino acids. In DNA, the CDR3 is TGTGCCAGCAGTTTAGGGCAGGGTAACTACGAGCAGTACTTC. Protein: CASSLGQGNYEQYF.

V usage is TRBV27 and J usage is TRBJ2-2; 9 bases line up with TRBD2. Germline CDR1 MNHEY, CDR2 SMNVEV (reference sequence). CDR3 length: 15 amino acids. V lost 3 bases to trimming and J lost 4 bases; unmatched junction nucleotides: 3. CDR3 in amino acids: CASSFIAGVTGELFF. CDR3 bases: TGTGCCAGCAGTTTCATAGCGGGGGTCACCGGGGAGCTGTTTTTT.

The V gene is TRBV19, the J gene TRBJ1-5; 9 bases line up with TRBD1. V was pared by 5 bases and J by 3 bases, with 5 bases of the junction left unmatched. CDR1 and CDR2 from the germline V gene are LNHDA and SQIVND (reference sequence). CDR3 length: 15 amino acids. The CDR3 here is CASSVQGATNQPQHF. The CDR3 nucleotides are TGTGCCAGTAGTGTACAGGGGGCTACCAATCAGCCCCAGCATTTT.

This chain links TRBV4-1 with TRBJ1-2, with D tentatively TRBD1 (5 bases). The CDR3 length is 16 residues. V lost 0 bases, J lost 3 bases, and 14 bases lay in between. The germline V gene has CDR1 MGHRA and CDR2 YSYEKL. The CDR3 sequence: CASSQEPTAEYYGYTF. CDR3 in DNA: TGCGCCAGCAGCCAAGAACCGACAGCCGAGTACTATGGCTACACCTTC.

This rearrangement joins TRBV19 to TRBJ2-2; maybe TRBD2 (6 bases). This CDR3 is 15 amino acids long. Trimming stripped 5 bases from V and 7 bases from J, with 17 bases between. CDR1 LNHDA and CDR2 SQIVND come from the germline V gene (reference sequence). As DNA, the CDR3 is TGTGCCAGTAGTCCGGGACTCATAGGGTACGGGGAGCTGTTTTTT. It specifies CASSPGLIGYGELFF.

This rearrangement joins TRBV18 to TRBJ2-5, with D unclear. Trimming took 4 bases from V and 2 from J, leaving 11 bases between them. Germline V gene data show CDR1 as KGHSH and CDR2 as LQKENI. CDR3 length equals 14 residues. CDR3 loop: CASSRAGLQETQYF. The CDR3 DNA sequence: TGTGCCAGCTCACGGGCAGGCTTACAAGAGACCCAGTACTTC.

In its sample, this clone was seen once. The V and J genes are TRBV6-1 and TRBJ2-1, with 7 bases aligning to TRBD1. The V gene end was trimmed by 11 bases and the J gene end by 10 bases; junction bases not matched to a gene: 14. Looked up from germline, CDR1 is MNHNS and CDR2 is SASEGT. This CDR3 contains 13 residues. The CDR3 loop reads CAVRQGANWEQFF. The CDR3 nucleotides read TGTGCCGTCAGACAGGGCGCCAATTGGGAGCAGTTCTTC.

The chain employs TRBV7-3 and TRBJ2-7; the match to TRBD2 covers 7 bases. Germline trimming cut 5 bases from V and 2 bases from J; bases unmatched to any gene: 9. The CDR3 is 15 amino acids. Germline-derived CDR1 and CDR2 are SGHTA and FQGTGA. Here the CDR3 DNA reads TGTGCCAGCAGCCTCCAAGCGGGATCCGCCTACGAGCAGTACTTC. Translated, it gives CASSLQAGSAYEQYF.

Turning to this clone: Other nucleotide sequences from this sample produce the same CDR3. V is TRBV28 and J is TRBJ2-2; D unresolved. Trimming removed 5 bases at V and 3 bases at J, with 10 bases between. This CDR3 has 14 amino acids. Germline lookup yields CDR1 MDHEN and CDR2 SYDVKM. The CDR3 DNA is TGTGCCAGCAGTCCCTCCTCTTACACCGGGGAGCTGTTTTTT. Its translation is CASSPSSYTGELFF.

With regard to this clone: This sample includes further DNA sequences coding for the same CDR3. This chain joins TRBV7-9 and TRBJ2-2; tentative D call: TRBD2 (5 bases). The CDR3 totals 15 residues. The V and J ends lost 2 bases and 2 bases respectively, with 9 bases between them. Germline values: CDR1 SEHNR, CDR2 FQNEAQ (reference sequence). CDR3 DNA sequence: TGTGCCAGCAGCTTACTAGCAGTAAACACCGGGGAGCTGTTTTTT. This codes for CASSLLAVNTGELFF.

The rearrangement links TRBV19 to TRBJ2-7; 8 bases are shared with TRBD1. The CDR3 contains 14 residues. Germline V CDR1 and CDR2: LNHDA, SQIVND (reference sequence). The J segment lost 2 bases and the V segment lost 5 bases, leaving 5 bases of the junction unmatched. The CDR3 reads CASSPTGVPYEQYF. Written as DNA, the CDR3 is TGTGCCAGTAGTCCGACAGGGGTGCCCTACGAGCAGTACTTC.

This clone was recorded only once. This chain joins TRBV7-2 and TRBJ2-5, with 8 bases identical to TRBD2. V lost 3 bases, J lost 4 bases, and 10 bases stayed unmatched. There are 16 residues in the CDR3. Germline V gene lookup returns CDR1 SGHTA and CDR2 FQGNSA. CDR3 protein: CASSLDGRGGGETQYF. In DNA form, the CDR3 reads TGTGCCAGCAGCTTGGACGGGAGGGGGGGCGGAGAGACCCAGTACTTC.

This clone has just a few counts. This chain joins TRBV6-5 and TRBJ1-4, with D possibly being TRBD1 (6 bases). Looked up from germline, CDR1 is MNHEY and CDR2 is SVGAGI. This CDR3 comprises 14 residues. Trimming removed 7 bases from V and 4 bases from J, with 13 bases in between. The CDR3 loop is CASTQTGNNEKLFF. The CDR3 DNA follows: TGTGCCAGCACCCAAACAGGGAATAATGAAAAACTGTTTTTT.

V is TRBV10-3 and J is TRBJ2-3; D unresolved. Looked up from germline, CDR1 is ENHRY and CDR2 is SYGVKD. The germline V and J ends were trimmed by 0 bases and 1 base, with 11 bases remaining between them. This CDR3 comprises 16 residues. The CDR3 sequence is CAISESGAGRTDTQYF. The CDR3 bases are TGTGCCATCAGTGAGTCGGGCGCAGGCCGCACAGATACGCAGTATTTT.

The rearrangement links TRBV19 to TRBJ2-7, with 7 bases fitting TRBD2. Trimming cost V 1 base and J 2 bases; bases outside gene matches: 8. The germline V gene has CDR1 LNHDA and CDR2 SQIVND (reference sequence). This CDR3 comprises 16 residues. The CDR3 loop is CASSIGGVSGTYEQYF. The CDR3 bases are TGTGCCAGTAGTATAGGAGGCGTGAGCGGGACCTACGAGCAGTACTTC.

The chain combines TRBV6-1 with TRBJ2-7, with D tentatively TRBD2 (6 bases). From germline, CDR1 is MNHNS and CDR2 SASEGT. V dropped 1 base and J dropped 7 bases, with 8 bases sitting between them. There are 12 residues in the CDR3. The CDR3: CASSEVRGEQYF. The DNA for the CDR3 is TGTGCCAGCAGTGAAGTACGGGGGGAGCAGTACTTC.

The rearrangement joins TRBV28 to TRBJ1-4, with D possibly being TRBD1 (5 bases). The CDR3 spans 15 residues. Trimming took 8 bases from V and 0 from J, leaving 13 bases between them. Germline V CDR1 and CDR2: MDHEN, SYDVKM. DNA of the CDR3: TGTGCCAGCCTCCCGGGGGGGGCAACTAATGAAAAACTGTTTTTT. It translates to CASLPGGATNEKLFF.

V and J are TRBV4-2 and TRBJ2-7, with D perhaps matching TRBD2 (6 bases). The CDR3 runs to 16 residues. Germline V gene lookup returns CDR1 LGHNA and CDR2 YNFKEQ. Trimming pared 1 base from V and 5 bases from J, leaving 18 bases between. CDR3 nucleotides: TGTGCCAGCAGCCAAGTAATCGGACTATCCGGTAACGAGCAGTACTTC. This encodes CASSQVIGLSGNEQYF.

The CDR3 region is CASSPQDRATPYEQYF. CDR3 coding DNA: TGTGCCAGCTCACCACAAGACAGGGCCACTCCCTACGAGCAGTACTTC. The chain joins TRBV18 to TRBJ2-7; 7 bases map to TRBD1. This CDR3 is 16 amino acids long. Trimming took 1 base from V and 2 from J; bases not matched to a gene: 8. The V gene's germline CDR1 is KGHSH and CDR2 LQKENI.

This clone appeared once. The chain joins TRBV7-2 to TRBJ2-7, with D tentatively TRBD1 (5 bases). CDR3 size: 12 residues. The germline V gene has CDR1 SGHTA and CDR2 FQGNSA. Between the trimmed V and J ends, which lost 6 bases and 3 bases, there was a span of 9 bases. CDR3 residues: CASSPTGYEQYF. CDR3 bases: TGTGCCAGCAGTCCAACAGGCTACGAGCAGTACTTC.

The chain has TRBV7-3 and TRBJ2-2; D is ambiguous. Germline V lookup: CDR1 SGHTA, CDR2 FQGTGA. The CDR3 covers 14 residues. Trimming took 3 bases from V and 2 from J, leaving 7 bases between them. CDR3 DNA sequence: TGTGCCAGCAGCTTCGACACTAACACCGGGGAGCTGTTTTTT. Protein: CASSFDTNTGELFF.

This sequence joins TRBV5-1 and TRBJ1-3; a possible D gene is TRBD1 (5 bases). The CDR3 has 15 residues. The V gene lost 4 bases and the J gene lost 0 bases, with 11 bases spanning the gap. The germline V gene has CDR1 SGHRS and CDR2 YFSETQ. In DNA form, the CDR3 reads TGCGCCAGCAGCGGTGCAGGGTACTCTGGAAACACCATATATTTT. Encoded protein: CASSGAGYSGNTIYF.

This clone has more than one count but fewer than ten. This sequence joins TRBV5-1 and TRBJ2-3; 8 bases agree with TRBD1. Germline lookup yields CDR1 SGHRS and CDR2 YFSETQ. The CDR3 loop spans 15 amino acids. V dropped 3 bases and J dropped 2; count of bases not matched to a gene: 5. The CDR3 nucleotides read TGCGCCAGCAGCTACAGACAGGGGCCCACAGATACGCAGTATTTT. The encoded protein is CASSYRQGPTDTQYF.

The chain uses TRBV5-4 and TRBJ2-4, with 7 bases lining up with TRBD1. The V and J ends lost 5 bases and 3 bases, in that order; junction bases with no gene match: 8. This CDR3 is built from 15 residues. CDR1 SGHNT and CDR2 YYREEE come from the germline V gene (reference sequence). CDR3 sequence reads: CASSSPQGSKNIQYF. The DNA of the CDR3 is TGTGCCAGCAGTAGCCCACAGGGGAGCAAAAACATTCAGTACTTC.

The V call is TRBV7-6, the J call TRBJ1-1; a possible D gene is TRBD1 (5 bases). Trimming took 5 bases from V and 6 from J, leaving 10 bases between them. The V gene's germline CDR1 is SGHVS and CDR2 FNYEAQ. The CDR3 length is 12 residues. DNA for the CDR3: TGTGCCAGCAGCAGGACACCCCCTGAAGCTTTCTTT. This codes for CASSRTPPEAFF.

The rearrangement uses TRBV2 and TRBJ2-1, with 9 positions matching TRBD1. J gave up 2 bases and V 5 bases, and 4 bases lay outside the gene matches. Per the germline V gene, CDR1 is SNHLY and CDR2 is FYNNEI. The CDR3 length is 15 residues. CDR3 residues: CASSLQGATYNEQFF. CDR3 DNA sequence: TGTGCCAGCAGTTTACAGGGGGCCACCTACAATGAGCAGTTCTTC.

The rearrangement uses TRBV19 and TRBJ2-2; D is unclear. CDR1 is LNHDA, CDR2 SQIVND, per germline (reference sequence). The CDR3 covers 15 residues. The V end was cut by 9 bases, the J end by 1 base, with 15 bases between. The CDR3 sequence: CASGFDLLNTGELFF. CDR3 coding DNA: TGTGCCAGCGGGTTCGACCTATTGAACACCGGGGAGCTGTTTTTT. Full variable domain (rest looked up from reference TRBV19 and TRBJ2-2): DGGITQSPKYLFRKEGQNVTLSCEQNLNHDAMYWYRQDPGQGLRLIYYSQIVNDFQKGDIAEGYSVSREKKESFPLTVTSAQKNPTAFYLCASGFDLLNTGELFFGEGSRLTVL.

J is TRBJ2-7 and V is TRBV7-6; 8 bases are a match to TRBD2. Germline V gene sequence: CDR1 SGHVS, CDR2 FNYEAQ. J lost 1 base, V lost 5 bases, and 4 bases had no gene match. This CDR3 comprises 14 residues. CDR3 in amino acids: CASSPGGGSYEQYF. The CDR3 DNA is TGTGCCAGCAGCCCCGGGGGGGGTTCCTACGAGCAGTACTTC.

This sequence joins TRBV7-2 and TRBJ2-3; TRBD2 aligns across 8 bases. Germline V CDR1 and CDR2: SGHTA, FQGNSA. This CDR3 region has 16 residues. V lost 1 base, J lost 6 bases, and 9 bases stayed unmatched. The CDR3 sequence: CASSLVIGRGGDTQYF. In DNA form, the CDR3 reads TGTGCCAGCAGCTTAGTAATCGGACGCGGGGGGGATACGCAGTATTTT.

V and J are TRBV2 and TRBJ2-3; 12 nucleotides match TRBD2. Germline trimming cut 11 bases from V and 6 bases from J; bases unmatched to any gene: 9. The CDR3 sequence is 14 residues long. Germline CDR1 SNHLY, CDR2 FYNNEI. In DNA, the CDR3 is TGTGCCGGTGGACTAGCGGGGACAGGGGATACGCAGTATTTT. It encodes CAGGLAGTGDTQYF.

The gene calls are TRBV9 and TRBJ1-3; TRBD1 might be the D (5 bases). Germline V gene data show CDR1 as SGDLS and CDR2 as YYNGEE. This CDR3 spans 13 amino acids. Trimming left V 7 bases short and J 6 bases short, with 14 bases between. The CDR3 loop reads CASGKGHKNTIYF. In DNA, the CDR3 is TGTGCCAGCGGAAAAGGACATAAAAACACCATATATTTT.

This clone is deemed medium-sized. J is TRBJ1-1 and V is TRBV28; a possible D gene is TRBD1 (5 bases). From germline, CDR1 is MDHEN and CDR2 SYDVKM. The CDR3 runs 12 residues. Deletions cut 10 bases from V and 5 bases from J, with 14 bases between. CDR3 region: CATGRGGTEAFF. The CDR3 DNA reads TGTGCCACGGGGAGGGGAGGAACTGAAGCTTTCTTT.